Following are 5 T cell receptor beta chains from one sample sequenced in a study of blood T cells in healthy people across ages. For the second PCR, which ran for about 6 to 11 cycles, a sample-barcoded 5' primer and a J-beta primer mix were used. Each CDR3 protein gets one entry after TCRdb re-called the 5' RACE reads with MiXCR. This repertoire shows about 1.8 million distinct CDR3 sequences, about 49% found once; its top ten account for approximately 2.1%. What was sequenced was blood. The receptors come from a middle-aged woman in good health.

The rearrangement links TRBV25-1 to TRBJ1-5; tentative D call: TRBD1 (6 bases). This CDR3 region has 14 residues. From germline, CDR1 is MGHDK and CDR2 SYGVNS. V lost 4 bases, J lost 5 bases, and 12 bases lay in between. The CDR3 sequence is CASSAGGGHQPQHF. CDR3 sequence (DNA): TGTGCCAGCAGTGCGGGGGGGGGCCATCAGCCCCAGCATTTT.

V gene TRBV7-2 combines with J gene TRBJ1-2; 7 bases are a match to TRBD1. From germline, CDR1 is SGHTA and CDR2 FQGNSA. V lost 7 bases, J lost 5 bases, and 13 bases stayed unmatched. This CDR3 has 15 amino acids. The CDR3 nucleotides are TGTGCCAGCAACTCCCCAGGGGGAATTCGTTATGGCTACACCTTC. Its protein is CASNSPGGIRYGYTF. The complete variable domain, with remaining parts taken from reference TRBV7-2 and TRBJ1-2, reads GAGVSQSPSNKVTEKGKDVELRCDPISGHTALYWYRQSLGQGLEFLIYFQGNSAPDKSGLPSDRFSAERTGGSVSTLTIQRTQQEDSAVYLCASNSPGGIRYGYTFGSGTRLTVV.

This clonotype appeared a single time. The chain uses TRBV28 and TRBJ1-2; D is perhaps TRBD1 (5 bases). The germline gives CDR1 MDHEN, CDR2 SYDVKM. CDR3 length: 13 amino acids. Deletions cut 6 bases from V and 4 bases from J, with 12 bases between. CDR3 DNA sequence: TGTGCCAGCAGATATGACAGTCTCTATGGCTACACCTTC. This encodes CASRYDSLYGYTF.

The J gene is TRBJ1-6, the V gene TRBV5-1; TRBD1 matches 7 bases. Germline CDR1 is SGHRS and CDR2 is YFSETQ. The CDR3 sequence is 16 residues long. The V segment lost 1 base and the J segment 2 bases; nucleotides outside the gene matches: 3. The CDR3 nucleotides read TGCGCCAGCAGCTTGACAACAGGGGCCTATAATTCACCCCTCCACTTT. Residues: CASSLTTGAYNSPLHF.

This sequence joins TRBV2 and TRBJ2-3; TRBD2 matches 9 bases. CDR1 is SNHLY and CDR2 is FYNNEI in the germline V gene. With V trimmed by 7 bases and J by 2 bases, 4 bases remained unmatched. The CDR3 is 14 residues long. Here the CDR3 DNA reads TGTGCCAGCAATGCGGGGGGGACCACAGATACGCAGTATTTT. Translated: CASNAGGTTDTQYF.